This T cell receptor beta chain was obtained from a study of siplizumab effects on memory and regulatory T cells. V lost 6 bases to trimming and J lost 5 bases, with 13 bases between them. The V gene's germline CDR1 is MDHEN and CDR2 SYDVKM. The length of the CDR3 is 13 residues. Study-level findings and limits: Naive T cells were seen as more diverse than memory cells and as major alloresponse contributors. The majority of clones, roughly 75-97% of proliferating CD4+ or CD8+ clones, lacked an assignable naive or memory phenotype. Solely a minor proportion of alloreactive clones could be assigned to unstimulated subsets.

Libraries were prepared by immunoSEQ multiplex PCR; TCRdb keeps only in-frame clonotypes and omits some of them. This sample yields over 95,000 clones, of which over 85% are seen a single time; over 0.15% belongs to the top ten. This clone was picked up one time. The antigen remains undetermined. The receptor was derived from a human donor in good health. The material sequenced was non-Treg CD4+ T cells sorted from blood. The V and J genes are TRBV28 and TRBJ2-5, with a weak D call TRBD1 (6 bases). The CDR3 DNA reads as TGTGCCAGCAGGCCCACAGGGACCGAGACCCAGTACTTC. This codes for CASRPTGTETQYF.